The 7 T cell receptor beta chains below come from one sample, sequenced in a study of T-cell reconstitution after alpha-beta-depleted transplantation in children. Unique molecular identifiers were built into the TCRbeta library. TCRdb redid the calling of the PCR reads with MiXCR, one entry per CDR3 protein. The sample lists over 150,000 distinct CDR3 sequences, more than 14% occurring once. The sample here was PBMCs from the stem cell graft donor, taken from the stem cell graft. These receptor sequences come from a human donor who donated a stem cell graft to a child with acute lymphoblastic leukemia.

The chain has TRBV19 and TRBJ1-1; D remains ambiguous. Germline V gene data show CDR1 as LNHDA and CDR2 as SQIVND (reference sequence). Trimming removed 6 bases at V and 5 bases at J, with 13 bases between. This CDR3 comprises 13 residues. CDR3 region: CASRRSVGTEAFF. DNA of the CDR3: TGTGCCAGTAGAAGGTCGGTAGGAACTGAAGCTTTCTTT.

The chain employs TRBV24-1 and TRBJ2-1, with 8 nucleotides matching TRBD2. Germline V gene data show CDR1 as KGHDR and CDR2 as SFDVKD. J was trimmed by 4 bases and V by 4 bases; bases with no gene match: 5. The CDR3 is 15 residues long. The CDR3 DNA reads TGTGCCACCAGTGACCCGACTAGCGCTTACAATGAGCAGTTCTTC. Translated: CATSDPTSAYNEQFF.

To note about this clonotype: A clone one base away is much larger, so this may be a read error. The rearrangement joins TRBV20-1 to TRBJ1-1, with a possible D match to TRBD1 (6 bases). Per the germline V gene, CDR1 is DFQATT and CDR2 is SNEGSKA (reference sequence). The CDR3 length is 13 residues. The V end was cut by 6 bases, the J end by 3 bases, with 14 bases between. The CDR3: CSAKRDTHTEAFF. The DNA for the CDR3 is TGCAGTGCCAAAAGGGACACGCACACTGAAGCTTTCTTT.

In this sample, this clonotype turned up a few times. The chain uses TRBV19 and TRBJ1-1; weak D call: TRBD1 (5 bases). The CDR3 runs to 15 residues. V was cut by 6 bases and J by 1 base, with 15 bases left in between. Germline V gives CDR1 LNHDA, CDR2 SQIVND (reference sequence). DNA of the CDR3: TGTGCCAGTAGGAGATCCGCGACAGCGAACACTGAAGCTTTCTTT. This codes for CASRRSATANTEAFF. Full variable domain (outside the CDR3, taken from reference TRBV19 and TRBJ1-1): DGGITQSPKYLFRKEGQNVTLSCEQNLNHDAMYWYRQDPGQGLRLIYYSQIVNDFQKGDIAEGYSVSREKKESFPLTVTSAQKNPTAFYLCASRRSATANTEAFFGQGTRLTVV.

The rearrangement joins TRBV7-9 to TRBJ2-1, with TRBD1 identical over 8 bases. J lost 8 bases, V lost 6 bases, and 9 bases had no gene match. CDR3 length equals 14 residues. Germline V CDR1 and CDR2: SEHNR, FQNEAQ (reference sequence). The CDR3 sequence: CASSKLLTGDEQFF. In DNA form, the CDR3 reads TGTGCCAGCAGTAAACTATTGACAGGGGATGAGCAGTTCTTC.

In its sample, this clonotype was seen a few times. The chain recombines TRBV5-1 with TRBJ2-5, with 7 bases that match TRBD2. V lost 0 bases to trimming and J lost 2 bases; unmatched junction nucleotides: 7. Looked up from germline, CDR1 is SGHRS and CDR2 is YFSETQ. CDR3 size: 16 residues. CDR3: CASSLGPAGRQETQYF. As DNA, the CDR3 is TGCGCCAGCAGCTTGGGGCCAGCGGGACGACAAGAGACCCAGTACTTC.

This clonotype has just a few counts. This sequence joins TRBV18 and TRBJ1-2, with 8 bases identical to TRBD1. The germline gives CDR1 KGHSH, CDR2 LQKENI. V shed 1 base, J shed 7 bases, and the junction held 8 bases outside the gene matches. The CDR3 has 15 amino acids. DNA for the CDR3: TGTGCCAGCTCACCACTTGGCAGGGGGCGCCCTGGCTACACCTTC. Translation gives CASSPLGRGRPGYTF.